Below, 32 T cell receptor beta chains from the same sample are listed, as sequenced in a study of T cells in Graves' hyperthyroidism and ophthalmopathy. The investigators amplified TCR beta CDR3 regions from RNA transcripts. HTBI primers were the set used in a first-round RT-PCR of the TCR CDR3. MiXCR was run by TCRdb on the multiplex PCR reads, yielding one entry per CDR3 protein. The table includes nearly 600,000 distinct CDR3 sequences, approximately 15% detected once. Source material: blood. These TCRs come from a woman in her thirties with Graves' hyperthyroidism that later progressed to Graves' ophthalmopathy.

This clonotype was recorded many times. The rearrangement links TRBV5-8 to TRBJ2-5, with D uncertain. The CDR3 sequence is 14 residues long. Deletions cut 0 bases from V and 1 base from J, with 7 bases between. From germline, CDR1 is SGHTS and CDR2 YDEGEE. CDR3: CASSLGITQETQYF. The CDR3 DNA is TGTGCCAGCAGCTTGGGAATCACCCAAGAGACCCAGTACTTC. The full variable domain, with the rest looked up from reference TRBV5-8 and TRBJ2-5, is EAGVTQSPTHLIKTRGQQATLRCSPISGHTSVYWYQQALGLGLQFLLWYDEGEERNRGNFPPRFSGRQFPNYSSELNVNALELEDSALYLCASSLGITQETQYFGPGTRLLVL.

This clonotype was counted many times. This chain connects TRBV7-2 to TRBJ2-7, with TRBD1 matching over 8 bases. The CDR3 totals 15 residues. J gave up 3 bases and V 5 bases, and 9 bases lay outside the gene matches. Germline CDR1 reads SGHTA; CDR2 reads FQGNSA. CDR3 coding DNA: TGTGCCAGCAGCCTTACGACAGGGGAGGTCTACGAGCAGTACTTC. Translating gives CASSLTTGEVYEQYF.

This clonotype was detected many times. The chain employs TRBV11-2 and TRBJ2-1; no definite D call. Germline loops: CDR1 SGHAT, CDR2 FQNNGV. The CDR3 length is 13 residues. V lost 4 bases and J lost 5, with 9 bases in between. DNA of the CDR3: TGTGCCAGCAGCTCGGAGTTGGACAATGAGCAGTTCTTC. This encodes CASSSELDNEQFF.

This clonotype was counted many times. The rearrangement links TRBV12-3 or TRBV12-4 to TRBJ2-7; 8 nucleotides agree with TRBD1. The CDR3 is 14 residues long. Unmatched junction bases numbered 5, after V lost 4 bases and J lost 3 bases. CDR3 amino acids: CASSSRTGNYEQYF. The CDR3 bases are TGTGCCAGCAGTTCCAGGACAGGGAACTACGAGCAGTACTTC.

This clonotype was found many times. V and J are TRBV29-1 and TRBJ1-2; 9 bases map to TRBD1. V lost 5 bases to trimming and J lost 6 bases; unmatched junction nucleotides: 7. CDR3 length: 13 amino acids. Germline-derived CDR1 and CDR2 are SQVTM and ANQGSEA. CDR3 nucleotides: TGCAGCGTTAACGGACAGGGGACTGATGGCTACACCTTC. This sequence encodes CSVNGQGTDGYTF.

This clonotype was seen at least ten times. The gene calls are TRBV20-1 and TRBJ1-2, with 10 bases identical to TRBD1. The CDR3 has 12 amino acids. The junction had 2 bases not matched to a gene; V was cut back by 6 bases and J by 4 bases. Germline V CDR1 and CDR2: DFQATT, SNEGSKA (reference sequence). The chain's CDR3 is CSARDRGYGYTF. CDR3 DNA sequence: TGCAGTGCCAGGGACAGGGGCTATGGCTACACCTTC.

This clonotype was observed a handful of times. The V gene is TRBV20-1, the J gene TRBJ1-4; 7 bases map to TRBD1. Looked up from germline, CDR1 is DFQATT and CDR2 is SNEGSKA (reference sequence). The CDR3 extends over 14 amino acids. After removal of 0 bases from V and 7 bases from J, the junction contained 5 bases not matched to a gene. The CDR3 spells CSARDLDRAEKLFF. Here the CDR3 DNA reads TGCAGTGCTAGAGATCTAGACAGGGCTGAAAAACTGTTTTTT.

This clonotype occurred many times. The V gene is TRBV6-1, the J gene TRBJ1-1; a weak D match, TRBD1 (6 bases). V was pared by 5 bases and J by 1 base, with 17 bases between. The germline gives CDR1 MNHNS, CDR2 SASEGT. The CDR3 length is 16 residues. The DNA of the CDR3 is TGTGCCAGCAGTATTGGACAGCCAACTGGGAACACTGAAGCTTTCTTT. This gives the protein CASSIGQPTGNTEAFF.

V gene TRBV20-1 combines with J gene TRBJ2-3; D possibly corresponds to TRBD1 (6 bases). The CDR3 has 13 residues. The V end lost 3 bases, the J end lost 4 bases, and 11 bases lay between the germline ends. Germline CDR1 DFQATT, CDR2 SNEGSKA (reference sequence). Written as DNA, the CDR3 is TGCAGTGCTAGGTATCCAGGGGCAGATACGCAGTATTTT. As protein: CSARYPGADTQYF.

This clonotype showed up just a few times. V is TRBV6-5 and J is TRBJ2-7; TRBD2 matches at 11 bases. The V gene end was trimmed by 0 bases and the J gene end by 3 bases; junction bases not matched to a gene: 1. The germline V gene has CDR1 MNHEY and CDR2 SVGAGI. The CDR3 extends over 15 amino acids. The CDR3 here is CASSYSGTSGYEQYF. As DNA, the CDR3 is TGTGCCAGCAGTTACTCAGGGACTAGCGGCTACGAGCAGTACTTC.

Concerning this clonotype itself: A much larger clone lies a single base off, so this may be a read error. V usage is TRBV12-3 or TRBV12-4 and J usage is TRBJ1-1, with D perhaps TRBD1 (6 bases). V lost 4 bases and J 4 bases, leaving 16 bases between the germline ends. The CDR3 totals 15 residues. In DNA form, the CDR3 reads TGTGCCAGCAGTTCCGAAGTACAGGACAGCACTGAAGCTTTCTTT. Translated: CASSSEVQDSTEAFF.

This clonotype was seen repeatedly, ten times or more. The CDR3 nucleotides are TGTGCCAGCAGCCAAGTTCCGGGAGGGAACACTGAAGCTTTCTTT. Translated: CASSQVPGGNTEAFF. The rearrangement uses TRBV14 and TRBJ1-1; no clear D. The CDR3 is made up of 15 amino acids. The V end lost 1 base, the J end lost 1 base, and 10 bases lay between the germline ends. CDR1 and CDR2 from the germline V gene are SGHDN and FVKESK.

This clonotype was observed at least ten times. The V gene is TRBV19, the J gene TRBJ2-7; the match to TRBD1 covers 8 bases. Losses at the gene ends were 1 base for V and 6 bases for J; bases not matched to a gene: 5. The germline gives CDR1 LNHDA, CDR2 SQIVND (reference sequence). This CDR3 is 14 amino acids long. CDR3 loop: CASSIGTGIPEQYF. The CDR3 coding sequence is TGTGCCAGTAGTATAGGGACAGGGATTCCCGAGCAGTACTTC.

As to this clonotype: A much larger clone sits a single nucleotide away, making a read error possible. The chain carries TRBV28 and TRBJ2-7; 8 bases fit TRBD2. The CDR3 has 15 residues. Germline V CDR1 and CDR2: MDHEN, SYDVKM. The CDR3 spells CVSLGGGAMYYEQYF. The CDR3 DNA reads TGTGTCAGCCTCGGGGGGGGCGCGATGTACTACGAGCAGTACTTC.

With respect to this clonotype: A much larger clone differs from this one at a single base, so this may be a read error. The V gene is TRBV30, the J gene TRBJ2-5; D gene unclear. Germline V gene lookup returns CDR1 GTSNPN and CDR2 SVGIG (reference sequence). The CDR3 loop spans 12 amino acids. The V gene lost 2 bases and the J gene lost 4 bases, with 8 bases spanning the gap. The CDR3 sequence is CAWSPRVETQYF. DNA for the CDR3: TGTGCCTGGAGTCCCCGGGTAGAGACCCAGTACTTC.

This clonotype showed up many times. This chain links TRBV12-3 or TRBV12-4 with TRBJ2-5; TRBD2 matches 14 bases. This CDR3 contains 17 residues. V lost 1 base to trimming and J lost 4 bases; unmatched junction nucleotides: 5. As DNA, the CDR3 is TGTGCCAGCAGTTTAGGGGGACTAGCGGGAGCACGAGAGACCCAGTACTTC. It encodes CASSLGGLAGARETQYF.

This clonotype was recorded at least ten times. The chain uses TRBV6-1 and TRBJ1-5, with a tentative D call TRBD1 (5 bases). This CDR3 has 15 amino acids. V was shortened by 6 bases and J by 1 base, with 13 bases between the two germline ends. In germline, CDR1 is MNHNS, CDR2 SASEGT. The chain's CDR3 is CASSRKGISNQPQHF. Here the CDR3 DNA reads TGTGCCAGCAGCCGGAAGGGGATAAGCAATCAGCCCCAGCATTTT.

Many counts were recorded for this clonotype. V gene TRBV7-9 combines with J gene TRBJ1-4; D perhaps matches TRBD1 (6 bases). Trimming took off 5 bases at V and 3 bases at J, with 16 bases between the two ends. Germline V gene sequence: CDR1 SEHNR, CDR2 FQNEAQ (reference sequence). The CDR3 consists of 16 residues. The CDR3 loop is CASSLGQLNANEKLFF. DNA of the CDR3: TGTGCCAGCAGCCTCGGACAGTTGAACGCTAATGAAAAACTGTTTTTT.

This clonotype was detected only a few times. The chain is built from TRBV20-1 and TRBJ1-1, with 9 positions matching TRBD1. The CDR3 is 15 residues long. V was pared by 6 bases and J by 4 bases, with 12 bases of the junction left unmatched. Germline lookup yields CDR1 DFQATT and CDR2 SNEGSKA (reference sequence). The CDR3 coding sequence is TGCAGTGCAGCGGGGACAGGGTGGAGATCCACTGAAGCTTTCTTT. Encoded protein: CSAAGTGWRSTEAFF.

This clonotype was recorded a few times. The gene calls are TRBV5-1 and TRBJ1-6; the D is unclear. V was pared by 0 bases and J by 10 bases, with 14 bases between. This CDR3 has 15 amino acids. Per germline, CDR1 SGHRS and CDR2 YFSETQ. This chain's CDR3 is CASSLAAASGSPLHF. The CDR3 DNA reads TGCGCCAGCAGCTTGGCCGCGGCCTCGGGATCACCCCTCCACTTT.

This clonotype was seen many times. The V and J genes are TRBV28 and TRBJ1-3; the match to TRBD1 covers 10 bases. The germline V gene encodes CDR1 MDHEN and CDR2 SYDVKM. The CDR3 has 15 amino acids. Unmatched junction bases numbered 5, after V lost 6 bases and J lost 3 bases. CDR3 protein: CASSKTGGSGNTIYF. CDR3 nucleotides: TGTGCCAGCAGCAAGACAGGGGGCAGTGGAAACACCATATATTTT.

This chain uses TRBV27 with TRBJ2-7, with 11 bases that match TRBD2. Germline values: CDR1 MNHEY, CDR2 SMNVEV (reference sequence). Unmatched junction bases numbered 3, after V lost 3 bases and J lost 2 bases. The CDR3 extends over 15 amino acids. CDR3 sequence: CASSFSSGRTYEQYF. DNA for the CDR3: TGTGCCAGCAGTTTTTCTAGCGGGAGGACCTACGAGCAGTACTTC.

This clonotype was seen many times. The chain recombines TRBV30 with TRBJ2-3; D ambiguous. The V gene lost 3 bases and the J gene lost 2 bases, with 15 bases spanning the gap. This CDR3 has 15 residues. Germline loops: CDR1 GTSNPN, CDR2 SVGIG (reference sequence). Here the CDR3 reads CAWSASGGTTDTQYF. CDR3 DNA sequence: TGTGCCTGGAGCGCCTCGGGCGGAACCACAGATACGCAGTATTTT.

This clonotype appeared many times. J is TRBJ2-2 and V is TRBV3-1, with D perhaps given as TRBD1 or TRBD2 (5 bases each). This CDR3 has 14 residues. CDR1 is LGHDT and CDR2 is YNNKEL in the germline V gene (reference sequence). Trimming cost V 4 bases and J 6 bases, with 12 bases left between them. The CDR3 DNA is TGTGCCAGCAGCCCCCCCGGGACCTCCGGGGAGCTGTTTTTT. As protein: CASSPPGTSGELFF.

This clonotype was seen many times. The rearrangement links TRBV28 to TRBJ1-2; D not certain. V was pared by 5 bases and J by 8 bases, with 15 bases between. The CDR3 totals 13 residues. Germline V lookup: CDR1 MDHEN, CDR2 SYDVKM. Here the CDR3 DNA reads TGTGCCAGCAGTCGGATGCACCACCCGGGCTACACCTTC. Translating it yields CASSRMHHPGYTF.

The CDR3: CASSLAGYVPDTQYF. In DNA, the CDR3 is TGTGCCAGCAGTTTAGCGGGATATGTTCCAGATACGCAGTATTTT. This rearrangement joins TRBV28 to TRBJ2-3; tentative D call: TRBD2 (6 bases). The V gene lost 2 bases and the J gene lost 4 bases, with 13 bases spanning the gap. This CDR3 has 15 residues. The V gene's germline CDR1 is MDHEN and CDR2 SYDVKM.

This clonotype has ten or more counts. The chain uses TRBV7-2 and TRBJ1-1; TRBD1 matches at 10 bases. With V trimmed by 8 bases and J by 0 bases, 15 bases remained unmatched. The CDR3 runs 18 residues. Per the germline V gene, CDR1 is SGHTA and CDR2 is FQGNSA. The CDR3 is CASGPNPGTGELNTEAFF. CDR3 nucleotides: TGTGCCAGCGGGCCGAATCCCGGGACAGGGGAACTGAACACTGAAGCTTTCTTT.

This clonotype was recorded a few times. This chain links TRBV6-2 or TRBV6-3 with TRBJ1-2; 9 nucleotides line up with TRBD1. Germline CDR1 MNHEY, CDR2 SVGEGT. After removal of 6 bases from V and 8 bases from J, the junction contained 4 bases not matched to a gene. This CDR3 contains 12 residues. DNA of the CDR3: TGTGCCAGCAGGACCACAGGGGGCGGCTACACCTTC. It codes for CASRTTGGGYTF.

This clonotype was seen repeatedly, ten times or more. The rearrangement joins TRBV3-2 to TRBJ1-1. TRBV3-2 constitutes a pseudogene. CDR3 length: 15 residues. The CDR3 loop is CASSQSIITDNEAFF. CDR3 nucleotide sequence: TGTGCCAGCAGCCAATCGATCATCACGGACAATGAAGCTTTCTTT.

The J gene is TRBJ1-4, the V gene TRBV6-1; D is unclear. CDR1 is MNHNS, CDR2 SASEGT, per germline. CDR3 length: 15 amino acids. Deletions cut 5 bases from V and 6 bases from J, with 16 bases between. CDR3 DNA sequence: TGTGCCAGCAGTTCGGGCAATGGGTGGGATGAAAAACTGTTTTTT. It is translated as CASSSGNGWDEKLFF.

This clonotype showed up just a few times. The V call is TRBV19, the J call TRBJ2-1, with D perhaps TRBD1 (6 bases). The CDR3 covers 15 residues. In germline, CDR1 is LNHDA, CDR2 SQIVND (reference sequence). Trimming shortened V by 6 bases and J by 0 bases, and 12 bases separated the two germline ends. The CDR3 here is CASRRDTVSYNEQFF. CDR3 sequence (DNA): TGTGCCAGTAGGAGGGACACAGTCTCCTACAATGAGCAGTTCTTC. Full variable domain (missing parts from reference TRBV19 and TRBJ2-1): DGGITQSPKYLFRKEGQNVTLSCEQNLNHDAMYWYRQDPGQGLRLIYYSQIVNDFQKGDIAEGYSVSREKKESFPLTVTSAQKNPTAFYLCASRRDTVSYNEQFFGPGTRLTVL.

The sample holds a few counts of this clonotype. A single base separates this from a much larger clone, so it may be a read error. The J gene is TRBJ2-7, the V gene TRBV6-6; D remains unclear. CDR3 length: 13 amino acids. V was trimmed by 2 bases and J by 0 bases, leaving 5 bases between them. Germline CDR1 and CDR2: MNHNY and SVGAGI (reference sequence). The CDR3 region is CASSYKSSYEQYF. Written as DNA, the CDR3 is TGTGCCAGCAGTTACAAGAGCTCCTACGAGCAGTACTTC.